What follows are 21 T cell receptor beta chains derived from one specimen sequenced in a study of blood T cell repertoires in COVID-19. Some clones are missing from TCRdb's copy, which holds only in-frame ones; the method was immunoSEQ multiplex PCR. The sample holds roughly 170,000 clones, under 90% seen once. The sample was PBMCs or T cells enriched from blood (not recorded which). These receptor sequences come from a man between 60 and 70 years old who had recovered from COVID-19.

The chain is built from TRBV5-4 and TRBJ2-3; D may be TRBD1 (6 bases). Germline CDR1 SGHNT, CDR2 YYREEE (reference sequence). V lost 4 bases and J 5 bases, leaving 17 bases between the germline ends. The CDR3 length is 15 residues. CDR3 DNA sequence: TGTGCCAGCAGCCAGTGGGTCCAGGGGCGAGATACGCAGTATTTT. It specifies CASSQWVQGRDTQYF.

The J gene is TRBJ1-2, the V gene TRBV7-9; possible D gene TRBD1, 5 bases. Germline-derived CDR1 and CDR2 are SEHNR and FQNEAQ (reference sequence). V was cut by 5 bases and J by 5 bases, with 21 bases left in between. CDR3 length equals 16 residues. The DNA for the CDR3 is TGTGCCAGCAGCCCACCGGGACTTCACCCTTCATATGGCTACACCTTC. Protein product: CASSPPGLHPSYGYTF.

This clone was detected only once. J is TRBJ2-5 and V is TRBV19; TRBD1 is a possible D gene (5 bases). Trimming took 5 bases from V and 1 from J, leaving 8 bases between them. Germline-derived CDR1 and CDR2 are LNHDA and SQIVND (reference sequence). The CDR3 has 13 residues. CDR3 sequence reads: CASSWQGQETQYF. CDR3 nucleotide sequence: TGTGCCAGTAGTTGGCAGGGCCAAGAGACCCAGTACTTC.

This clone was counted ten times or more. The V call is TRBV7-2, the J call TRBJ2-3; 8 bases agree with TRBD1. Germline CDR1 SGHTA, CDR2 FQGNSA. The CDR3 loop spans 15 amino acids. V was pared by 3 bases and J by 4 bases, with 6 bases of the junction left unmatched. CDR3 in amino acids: CASSFRTGIADTQYF. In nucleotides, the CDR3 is TGTGCCAGCAGCTTCCGGACAGGGATAGCAGATACGCAGTATTTT.

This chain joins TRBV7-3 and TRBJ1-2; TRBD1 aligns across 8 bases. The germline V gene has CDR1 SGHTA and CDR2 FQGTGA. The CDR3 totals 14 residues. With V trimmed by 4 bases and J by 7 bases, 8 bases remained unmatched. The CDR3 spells CASSSSQGALGYTF. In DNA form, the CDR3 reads TGTGCCAGCAGCTCAAGCCAGGGGGCGCTTGGCTACACCTTC.

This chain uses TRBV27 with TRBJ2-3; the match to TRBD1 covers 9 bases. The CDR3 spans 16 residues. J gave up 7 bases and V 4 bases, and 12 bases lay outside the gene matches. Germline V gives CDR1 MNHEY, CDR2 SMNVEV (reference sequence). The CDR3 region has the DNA TGTGCCAGCAGTTCCATCCGGGACAGGGAGCGGTATACGCAGTATTTT. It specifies CASSSIRDRERYTQYF.

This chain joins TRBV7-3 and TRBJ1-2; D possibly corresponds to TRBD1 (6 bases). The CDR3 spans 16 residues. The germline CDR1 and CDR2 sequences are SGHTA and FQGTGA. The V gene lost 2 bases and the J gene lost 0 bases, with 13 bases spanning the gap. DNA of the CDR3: TGTGCCAGCAGCTTACAGGGGCCTGGGGCTAACTATGGCTACACCTTC. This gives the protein CASSLQGPGANYGYTF.

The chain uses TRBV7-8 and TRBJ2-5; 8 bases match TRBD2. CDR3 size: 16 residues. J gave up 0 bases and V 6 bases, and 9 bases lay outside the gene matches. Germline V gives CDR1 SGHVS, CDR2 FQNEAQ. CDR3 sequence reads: CASRSQSGGNQETQYF. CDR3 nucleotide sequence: TGTGCCAGCAGATCTCAAAGCGGGGGAAACCAAGAGACCCAGTACTTC.

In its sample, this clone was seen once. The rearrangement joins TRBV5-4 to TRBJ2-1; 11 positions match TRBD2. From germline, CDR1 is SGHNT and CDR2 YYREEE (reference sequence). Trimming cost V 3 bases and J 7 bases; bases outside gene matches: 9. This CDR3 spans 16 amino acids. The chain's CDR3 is CASSSIAGGHRNEQFF. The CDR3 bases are TGTGCCAGCAGCTCAATAGCGGGAGGGCATCGGAATGAGCAGTTCTTC.

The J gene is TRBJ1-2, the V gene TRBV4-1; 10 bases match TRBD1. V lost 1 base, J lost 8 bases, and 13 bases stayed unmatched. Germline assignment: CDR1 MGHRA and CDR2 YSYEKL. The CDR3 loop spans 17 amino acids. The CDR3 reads CASSQVSGQGVASGYTF. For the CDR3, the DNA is TGCGCCAGCAGCCAAGTTTCTGGACAGGGGGTCGCGAGCGGCTACACCTTC.

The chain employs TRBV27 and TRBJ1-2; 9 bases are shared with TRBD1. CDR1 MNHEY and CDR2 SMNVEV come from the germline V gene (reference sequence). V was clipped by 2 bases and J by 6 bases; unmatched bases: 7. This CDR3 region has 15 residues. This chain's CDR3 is CASSLKDRGTDGYTF. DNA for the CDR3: TGTGCCAGCAGTTTAAAAGACAGGGGGACGGATGGCTACACCTTC.

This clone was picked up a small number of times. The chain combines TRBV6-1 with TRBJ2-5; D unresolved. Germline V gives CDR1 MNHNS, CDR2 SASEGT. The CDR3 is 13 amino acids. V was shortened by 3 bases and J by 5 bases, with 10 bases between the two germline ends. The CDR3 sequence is CASSDARTETQYF. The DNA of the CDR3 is TGTGCCAGCAGTGATGCTAGAACGGAGACCCAGTACTTC.

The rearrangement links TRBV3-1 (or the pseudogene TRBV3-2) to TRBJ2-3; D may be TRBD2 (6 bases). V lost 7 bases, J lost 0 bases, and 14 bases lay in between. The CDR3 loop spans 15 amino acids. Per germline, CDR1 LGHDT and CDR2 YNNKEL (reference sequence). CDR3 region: CASTRTGTSTDTQYF. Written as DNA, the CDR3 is TGTGCCAGCACCCGGACGGGGACTAGCACAGATACGCAGTATTTT.

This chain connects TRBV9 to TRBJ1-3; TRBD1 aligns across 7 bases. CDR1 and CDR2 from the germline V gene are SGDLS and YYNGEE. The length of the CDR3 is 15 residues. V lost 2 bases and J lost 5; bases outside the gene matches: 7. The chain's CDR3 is CASSVGGTDRNTIYF. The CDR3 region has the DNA TGTGCCAGCAGCGTGGGTGGGACAGATCGAAACACCATATATTTT. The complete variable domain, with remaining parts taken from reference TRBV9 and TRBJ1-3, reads DSGVTQTPKHLITATGQRVTLRCSPRSGDLSVYWYQQSLDQGLQFLIQYYNGEERAKGNILERFSAQQFPDLHSELNLSSLELGDSALYFCASSVGGTDRNTIYFGEGSWLTVV.

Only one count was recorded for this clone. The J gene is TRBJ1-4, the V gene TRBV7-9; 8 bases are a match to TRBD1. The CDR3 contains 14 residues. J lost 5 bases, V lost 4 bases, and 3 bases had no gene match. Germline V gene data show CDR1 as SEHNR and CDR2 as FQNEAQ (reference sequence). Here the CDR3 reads CASSSTGENEKLFF. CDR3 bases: TGTGCCAGCAGCTCGACAGGGGAGAATGAAAAACTGTTTTTT.

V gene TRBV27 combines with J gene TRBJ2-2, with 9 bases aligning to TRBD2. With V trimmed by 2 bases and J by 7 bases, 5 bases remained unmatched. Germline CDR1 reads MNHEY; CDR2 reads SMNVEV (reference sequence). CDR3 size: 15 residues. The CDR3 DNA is TGTGCCAGCAGTTTAGCGGGGGGGCGAGGCGGGGAGCTGTTTTTT. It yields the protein CASSLAGGRGGELFF.

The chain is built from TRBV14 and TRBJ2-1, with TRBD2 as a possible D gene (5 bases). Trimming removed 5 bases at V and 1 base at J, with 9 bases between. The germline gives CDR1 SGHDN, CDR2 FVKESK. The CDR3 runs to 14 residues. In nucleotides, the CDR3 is TGTGCCAGCAGCTCGGGGTTTTCCTACAATGAGCAGTTCTTC. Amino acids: CASSSGFSYNEQFF.

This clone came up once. This chain's CDR3 is CASSKKKRTGGKSNQPQHF. The CDR3, as DNA: TGTGCCAGCAGCAAAAAAAAGAGGACAGGGGGAAAGAGCAATCAGCCCCAGCATTTT. J is TRBJ1-5 and V is TRBV21-1; the listed D gene, TRBD1, was not tested against the DNA. TRBV21-1 is an annotated pseudogene. There are 19 residues in the CDR3.

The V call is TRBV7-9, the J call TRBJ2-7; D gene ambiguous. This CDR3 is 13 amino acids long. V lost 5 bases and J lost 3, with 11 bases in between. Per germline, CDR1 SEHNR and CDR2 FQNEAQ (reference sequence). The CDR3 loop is CASSPDLFYEQYF. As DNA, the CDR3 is TGTGCCAGCAGCCCCGACTTATTCTACGAGCAGTACTTC.

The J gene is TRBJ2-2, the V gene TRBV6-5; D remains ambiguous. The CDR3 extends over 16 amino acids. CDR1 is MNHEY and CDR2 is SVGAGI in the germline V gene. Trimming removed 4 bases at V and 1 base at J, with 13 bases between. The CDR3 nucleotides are TGTGCCAGCAGTTGGAGACCGGTAAAGAACACCGGGGAGCTGTTTTTT. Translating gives CASSWRPVKNTGELFF.

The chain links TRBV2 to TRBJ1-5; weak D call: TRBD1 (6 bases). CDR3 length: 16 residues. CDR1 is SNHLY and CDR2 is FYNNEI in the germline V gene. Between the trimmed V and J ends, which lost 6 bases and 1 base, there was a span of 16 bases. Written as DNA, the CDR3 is TGTGCCAGCAGAAAAACAGGGCTCGAGAGCAATCAGCCCCAGCATTTT. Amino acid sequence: CASRKTGLESNQPQHF.